These T cell receptor beta chains were read from a single sample in a study of blood T cell repertoires in COVID-19. Data came from immunoSEQ multiplex PCR; TCRdb stores just in-frame clones and leaves some out. The data contain 300,000 to 450,000 clones, approximately 89% of them singletons. Sequencing used peripheral blood. The receptors shown here come from an older woman with COVID-19, enrolled during active disease. Each CDR3 is given with its conserved first and last residue. Each record gives: D gene, J gene, clone size, V gene, CDR3 protein, CDR3 DNA. A D gene is named only where the DNA matches it firmly. Clone sizes are given selectively: once, few, many, or a class where the clone is expanded.

>.|TRBJ1-2|once|TRBV20-1
CSASNRVADYGYTF
TGCAGTGCTAGTAACAGGGTCGCTGACTATGGCTACACCTTC
>.|TRBJ2-1|once|TRBV11-3
CASSSGLTNEQFF
TGTGCCAGCAGCTCGGGACTCACAAATGAGCAGTTCTTC
>.|TRBJ1-2|.|TRBV6-5
CASSYSSGAYGYTF
TGTGCCAGCAGTTACTCGTCAGGGGCCTATGGCTACACCTTC
>.|TRBJ1-2|.|TRBV6-1
CASSEPGQLGGYTF
TGTGCCAGCAGTGAACCCGGACAATTGGGTGGCTACACCTTC
>.|TRBJ1-4|.|TRBV7-2
CASSLASGAGEKLFF
TGTGCCAGCAGCTTAGCGTCTGGGGCTGGTGAAAAACTGTTTTTT
>TRBD2|TRBJ2-3|.|TRBV5-1
CASSAGGSTDTQYF
TGCGCCAGCAGTGCGGGGGGAAGCACAGATACGCAGTATTTT
>.|TRBJ2-7|.|TRBV3-1/TRBV3-2
CASSFQGYEQYF
TGTGCCAGCAGCTTTCAGGGGTACGAGCAGTACTTC
>TRBD1|TRBJ1-1|.|TRBV6-5
CASSYGRGRTEAFF
TGTGCCAGCAGTTACGGCAGGGGGCGCACTGAAGCTTTCTTT
>.|TRBJ1-1|few|TRBV6-6
CASSEQEVTWLAFF
TGTGCCAGCAGTGAGCAGGAGGTGACCTGGCTCGCTTTCTTT
>.|TRBJ1-1|.|TRBV6-2/TRBV6-3
CASSFTGQSQEAFF
TGTGCCAGCAGTTTCACAGGACAGTCCCAGGAAGCTTTCTTT
>.|TRBJ2-5|.|TRBV27
CASSPLPGGGETQYF
TGTGCCAGCAGCCCCCTTCCGGGGGGCGGGGAGACCCAGTACTTC